This TCR beta chain was found in a study of cytomegalovirus exposure and HLA in healthy donors. Study conclusions and caveats: Follow-up analysis later connected one missense variant in DCLRE1C with trimming of TCR beta V- and J-genes. A later analysis found most CMV-associated TCR beta chains apparently HLA-restricted.

Germline assignment: CDR1 SNHLY and CDR2 FYNNEI. The V and J ends lost 4 bases and 3 bases, in that order; junction bases with no gene match: 4. The CDR3 totals 14 residues. PCR employed 60 Vbeta and 13 Jbeta primers. Authors' analysis steps: The count from a later analysis was tens of millions of unique TCR beta chains, 9.5 million to 13 million of them shared. The repertoire was sequenced with immunoSEQ multiplex PCR; TCRdb's copy has only in-frame clones and lacks some. Clonal size and the V and J genes are those of that table, whereas D and trimming came from the DNA. This table holds around 190,000 clones, about 78% found once. While unrecorded immune exposures were likely, the donors were nominally healthy when sampled. On this clone itself: Its cognate antigen is unknown.

Input material: PBMCs. The chain carries TRBV2 and TRBJ2-7; 9 nucleotides agree with TRBD1. The sequence derives from a woman in her 30s in good health and CMV-seronegative. The CDR3 loop is CASSGTGDFYEQYF. Here the CDR3 DNA reads TGTGCCAGCAGTGGGACAGGGGACTTCTACGAGCAGTACTTC.